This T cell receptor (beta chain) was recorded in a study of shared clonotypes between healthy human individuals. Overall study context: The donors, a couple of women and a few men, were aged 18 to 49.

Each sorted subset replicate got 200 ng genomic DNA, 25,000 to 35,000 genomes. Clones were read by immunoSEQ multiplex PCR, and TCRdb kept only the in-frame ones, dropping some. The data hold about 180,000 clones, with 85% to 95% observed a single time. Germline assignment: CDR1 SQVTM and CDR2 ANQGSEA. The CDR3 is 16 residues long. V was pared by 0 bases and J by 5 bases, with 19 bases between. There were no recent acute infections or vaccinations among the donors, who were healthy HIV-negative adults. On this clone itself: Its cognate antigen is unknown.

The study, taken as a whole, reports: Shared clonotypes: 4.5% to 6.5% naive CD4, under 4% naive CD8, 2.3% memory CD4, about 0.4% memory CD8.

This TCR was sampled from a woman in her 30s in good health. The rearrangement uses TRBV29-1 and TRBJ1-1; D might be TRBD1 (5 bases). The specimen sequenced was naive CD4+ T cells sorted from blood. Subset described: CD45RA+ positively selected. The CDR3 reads CSVEDTRQTPLTEAFF. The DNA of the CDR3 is TGCAGCGTTGAAGACACTAGACAGACCCCTTTGACTGAAGCTTTCTTT.